This T cell receptor (beta chain) was recovered during a study of regulatory T cells in long-lasting Graves disease. Relying on iRepertoire HTBI primers and Arm-PCR of CDR3 regions, the team built TCR beta libraries. TCRdb passed the multiplex PCR reads through MiXCR, listing each CDR3 protein once. The table includes roughly 400,000 distinct CDR3 sequences, approximately 16% detected once. Time point of the sample: newly diagnosed GD, antithyroid drugs for less than 3 months. Extracted PBMC RNA gave rise to the TCR library. About this clonotype itself: Since a much larger clone is just one base distant, this may be a read error.

The CDR3 consists of 13 residues. Germline V gene sequence: CDR1 SEHNR, CDR2 FQNEAQ (reference sequence). These same records also appear under a second study, on T cells in Graves' hyperthyroidism and ophthalmopathy.

The sequence derives from a woman under 30 with Graves disease. Sequenced material: peripheral blood mononuclear cells (PBMCs), taken at new diagnosis, from a patient treated with antithyroid drugs. The chain employs TRBV7-9 and TRBJ2-7, with no clear D. CDR3 nucleotides: TGTGCCAGCAGCTCCTCGCTGCTGGTTCCTCAGGCCTTC. As protein: CASSSSLLVPQAF.